This TCR beta chain was observed in a study of blood T cell repertoires in COVID-19. Original processing notes: Amplification of reference gene primers provided the estimated nucleated cell counts. Method: immunoSEQ multiplex PCR; TCRdb's copy keeps in-frame clones and lacks some. V and J calls and clone size follow that table, whereas D and trimming were derived from the DNA. Of around 100,000 clones listed, over 85% are singletons. The clonotype was recovered from a man aged 65 to 79 with acute or convalescent COVID-19. The sequenced sample consisted of peripheral blood.

CDR3 amino acids: CASREELGANTEAFF. In nucleotides, the CDR3 is TGCGCCAGCAGGGAAGAGCTGGGGGCGAACACTGAAGCTTTCTTT. The rearrangement links TRBV10-2 to TRBJ1-1; D is possibly TRBD1 (6 bases). CDR3 size: 15 residues. Trimming stripped 6 bases from V and 1 base from J, with 15 bases between. CDR1 is WSHSY and CDR2 is SAAADI in the germline V gene.